Detailed here is one TCR beta chain. Its antigen remains unknown. Other DNA sequences in this sample translate to the same CDR3. The sample comes from a study of vaccination effects on CD4 cells after COVID-19. General study results and limits: At late timepoints after vaccination, vaccine- and infection-induced clones shrank markedly. Few convalescent patients and no early post-infection timepoints were included in the study.

Sequencing was performed with immunoSEQ multiplex PCR; in TCRdb, only in-frame clones are kept and a portion is missing. The sample lists 42,000 or so clones; around 70% were seen once. The CDR3 runs 12 residues. From germline, CDR1 is SQVTM and CDR2 ANQGSEA. The germline V and J ends were trimmed by 3 bases and 1 base, with 5 bases remaining between them. Isolation of CD4+ T cells took place after 10 days of culture. Each participant was given two doses of one vaccine (BNT162b2 or mRNA-1273). Sample: CD4+ T cells from PBMCs cultured without peptide, taken after COVID-19 vaccination. The sequence derives from a human donor who received a COVID-19 vaccine. This rearrangement joins TRBV29-1 to TRBJ2-3; no definite D call. CDR3 region: CSVDRGTDTQYF. Written as DNA, the CDR3 is TGCAGCGTTGATAGGGGCACAGATACGCAGTATTTT.